The next 2 T cell receptor beta chains were all read from a single sample in a study of OX40 agonist ivuxolimab in advanced cancers. Receptors were amplified or captured by the immunoSEQ multiplex PCR assay. TCRdb re-hosts the immuneACCESS table, in-frame sequences only. Its copies lack some clones; in the studies checked, an unresolved V gene accounts for under half of them, and the cause for the rest is not known. The sample table lists more than 60,000 clones, roughly 90% of them with a count of one. The ten largest clonotypes hold 0.35% to 0.45% of the sample. The sequencing here drew on CD4+ or CD8+ T cells sorted from blood, taken in a trial of the OX40 agonist ivuxolimab. These receptors all come from an adult with an advanced solid tumor such as melanoma, head and neck, liver or kidney cancer.

The chain recombines TRBV7-2 with TRBJ2-2; no definite D call. Trimming removed 1 base from V and 5 bases from J, with 8 bases in between. Germline V gene sequence: CDR1 SGHTA, CDR2 FQGNSA. The CDR3 has 14 amino acids. The CDR3 loop reads CASSLDRITGELFF. CDR3 coding DNA: TGTGCCAGCAGCTTAGATCGAATTACCGGGGAGCTGTTTTTT.

This clone occurred once. The chain is built from TRBV5-1 and TRBJ2-7; 7 bases line up with TRBD1. Germline-derived CDR1 and CDR2 are SGHRS and YFSETQ. The CDR3 totals 14 residues. The trim removed 0 bases at V and 1 base at J, leaving 1 base unmatched. CDR3 amino acids: CASSLAGGSYEQYF. The CDR3 DNA is TGCGCCAGCAGCTTGGCAGGGGGTTCCTACGAGCAGTACTTC.